Presented here are 29 T cell receptor beta chains from one specimen sequenced in a study of OX40 agonist ivuxolimab in advanced cancers. The repertoire was sequenced with immunoSEQ multiplex PCR; TCRdb's copy has only in-frame clones and lacks some. The data contain roughly 18,000 clones, about 70% of them singletons. The sample in question was CD4+ or CD8+ T cells sorted from blood, obtained in a trial of the OX40 agonist ivuxolimab. These receptors were taken from an adult with an advanced solid tumor such as melanoma, head and neck, liver or kidney cancer.

The chain has TRBV28 and TRBJ2-1; possible D gene TRBD2, 6 bases. Germline loops: CDR1 MDHEN, CDR2 SYDVKM. V dropped 3 bases and J dropped 6 bases, with 15 bases sitting between them. CDR3 length: 15 residues. CDR3 DNA sequence: TGTGCCAGCAGTTTCTACCGGGACTCATCCAATGAGCAGTTCTTC. It codes for CASSFYRDSSNEQFF. The whole variable domain, filled in from reference TRBV28 and TRBJ2-1, reads DVKVTQSSRYLVKRTGEKVFLECVQDMDHENMFWYRQDPGLGLRLIYFSYDVKMKEKGDIPEGYSVSREKKERFSLILESASTNQTSMYLCASSFYRDSSNEQFFGPGTRLTVL.

The chain is built from TRBV5-4 and TRBJ1-4; D is unclear. Trimming pared 1 base from V and 4 bases from J, leaving 11 bases between. The CDR3 has 15 amino acids. Germline V gene lookup returns CDR1 SGHNT and CDR2 YYREEE (reference sequence). CDR3 in amino acids: CASSLRGQYNEKLFF. In DNA form, the CDR3 reads TGTGCCAGCAGCTTGCGAGGGCAGTATAATGAAAAACTGTTTTTT. Drawing the rest from reference TRBV5-4 and TRBJ1-4, the complete variable domain is ETGVTQSPTHLIKTRGQQVTLRCSSQSGHNTVSWYQQALGQGPQFIFQYYREEENGRGNFPPRFSGLQFPNYSSELNVNALELDDSALYLCASSLRGQYNEKLFFGSGTQLSVL.

This chain joins TRBV19 and TRBJ1-5; no reliable D call. Trimming removed 3 bases at V and 0 bases at J, with 9 bases between. This CDR3 is built from 15 residues. Germline-derived CDR1 and CDR2 are LNHDA and SQIVND (reference sequence). The CDR3 DNA sequence: TGTGCCAGTAGTATTGGAACGTCTAGCAATCAGCCCCAGCATTTT. This translates into CASSIGTSSNQPQHF. The variable domain in full, with the rest retrieved from reference TRBV19 and TRBJ1-5, is DGGITQSPKYLFRKEGQNVTLSCEQNLNHDAMYWYRQDPGQGLRLIYYSQIVNDFQKGDIAEGYSVSREKKESFPLTVTSAQKNPTAFYLCASSIGTSSNQPQHFGDGTRLSIL.

The chain has TRBV9 and TRBJ2-1; 9 bases fit TRBD1. V dropped 0 bases and J dropped 4; count of bases not matched to a gene: 5. The V gene's germline CDR1 is SGDLS and CDR2 YYNGEE. The CDR3 is 16 amino acids. CDR3 in amino acids: CASSVGGQGYYNEQFF. CDR3 in DNA: TGTGCCAGCAGCGTAGGGGGACAGGGATATTACAATGAGCAGTTCTTC. The variable domain in full, with the rest retrieved from reference TRBV9 and TRBJ2-1, is DSGVTQTPKHLITATGQRVTLRCSPRSGDLSVYWYQQSLDQGLQFLIQYYNGEERAKGNILERFSAQQFPDLHSELNLSSLELGDSALYFCASSVGGQGYYNEQFFGPGTRLTVL.

J is TRBJ2-7 and V is TRBV18; 10 bases are a match to TRBD1. Germline trimming cut 4 bases from V and 6 bases from J; bases unmatched to any gene: 12. CDR1 is KGHSH, CDR2 LQKENI, per germline. The length of the CDR3 is 16 residues. CDR3 sequence: CASSLLRQGAFLEQYF. In DNA, the CDR3 is TGTGCCAGCTCACTTCTCCGACAGGGGGCTTTTCTCGAGCAGTACTTC.

This rearrangement joins TRBV4-3 to TRBJ1-1; possible D gene TRBD1, 6 bases. Germline values: CDR1 LGHNA, CDR2 YSLEER. Trimming stripped 0 bases from V and 4 bases from J, with 9 bases between. The CDR3 covers 14 residues. For the CDR3, the DNA is TGCGCCAGCAGCCAAGATGCGGGGGCCACTGAAGCTTTCTTT. Translating gives CASSQDAGATEAFF.

This clone was observed a handful of times. The rearrangement uses TRBV19 and TRBJ1-2, with D hard to call. Germline CDR1 LNHDA, CDR2 SQIVND (reference sequence). The CDR3 sequence is 13 residues long. V was trimmed by 3 bases and J by 0 bases, leaving 5 bases between them. The CDR3 DNA is TGTGCCAGTAGTATCGGGGCTAACTATGGCTACACCTTC. Translating it yields CASSIGANYGYTF.

V usage is TRBV7-9 and J usage is TRBJ1-1; D is ambiguous. CDR3 length: 14 amino acids. Germline CDR1 is SEHNR and CDR2 is FQNEAQ (reference sequence). Trimming left V 7 bases short and J 1 base short, with 13 bases between. CDR3 sequence reads: CASTPRQTNTEAFF. CDR3 nucleotides: TGTGCCAGCACTCCTCGGCAAACGAACACTGAAGCTTTCTTT.

V is TRBV6-5 and J is TRBJ1-2; no reliable D call. CDR3 length: 14 amino acids. Trimming took off 0 bases at V and 4 bases at J, with 9 bases between the two ends. Germline V gives CDR1 MNHEY, CDR2 SVGAGI. In DNA, the CDR3 is TGTGCCAGCAGTTACTCGGCCCAGTCCTATGGCTACACCTTC. Translating gives CASSYSAQSYGYTF.

V and J are TRBV28 and TRBJ2-7; TRBD1 agrees at 9 bases. The CDR3 totals 13 residues. The V gene end was trimmed by 3 bases and the J gene end by 5 bases; junction bases not matched to a gene: 2. Germline values: CDR1 MDHEN, CDR2 SYDVKM. This chain's CDR3 is CASSFRDRDEQYF. CDR3 nucleotides: TGTGCCAGCAGTTTCCGGGACAGGGACGAGCAGTACTTC.

The chain carries TRBV4-1 and TRBJ2-7; 8 bases agree with TRBD2. With 0 bases clipped from V and 4 bases from J, the junction kept 8 bases outside the gene matches. The CDR3 covers 16 residues. Looked up from germline, CDR1 is MGHRA and CDR2 is YSYEKL. In DNA, the CDR3 is TGCGCCAGCAGCCAAGATATTACGGGAGGGCTGTACGAGCAGTACTTC. Translated, it gives CASSQDITGGLYEQYF.

This clone is medium-sized within its sample. An end of the junction does not agree with germline; a read error may underlie this. The rearrangement links TRBV7-7 to TRBJ2-1; possibly TRBD2 for D (6 bases). From germline, CDR1 is SSHAT and CDR2 FNYEAQ (reference sequence). This CDR3 is 14 amino acids long. The CDR3 DNA is TGTGCTAGCAGCTTAGCGGAAGGCTACAATGAGCAGTTCTTC. Protein product: CASSLAEGYNEQFF.

The table lists this clone with a count of one. The chain is built from TRBV7-8 and TRBJ2-7; no definite D call. V gave up 1 base and J gave up 0 bases, with 7 bases separating them. Looked up from germline, CDR1 is SGHVS and CDR2 is FQNEAQ. CDR3 length: 14 residues. The CDR3 protein is CASSLDPASYEQYF. CDR3 sequence (DNA): TGTGCCAGCAGCTTAGATCCAGCCTCCTACGAGCAGTACTTC. Looking up the rest from reference TRBV7-8 and TRBJ2-7 gives the full variable domain: GAGVSQSPRYKVAKRGQDVALRCDPISGHVSLFWYQQALGQGPEFLTYFQNEAQLDKSGLPSDRFFAERPEGSVSTLKIQRTQQEDSAVYLCASSLDPASYEQYFGPGTRLTVT.

V gene TRBV2 combines with J gene TRBJ1-2; D gene uncertain. Trimming took 3 bases from V and 0 from J, leaving 8 bases between them. The CDR3 has 14 residues. Germline V CDR1 and CDR2: SNHLY, FYNNEI. Here the CDR3 reads CASSDLSTNYGYTF. The CDR3 DNA is TGTGCCAGCAGTGATCTTTCTACTAACTATGGCTACACCTTC. The complete variable domain, with remaining parts taken from reference TRBV2 and TRBJ1-2, reads EPEVTQTPSHQVTQMGQEVILRCVPISNHLYFYWYRQILGQKVEFLVSFYNNEISEKSEIFDDQFSVERPDGSNFTLKIRSTKLEDSAMYFCASSDLSTNYGYTFGSGTRLTVV.

The chain carries TRBV14 and TRBJ2-5; TRBD2 is a possible D gene (7 bases). CDR3 size: 14 residues. Germline loops: CDR1 SGHDN, CDR2 FVKESK. V was cut by 6 bases and J by 5 bases, with 16 bases left in between. The DNA for the CDR3 is TGTGCCAGCAGAGGAGGGGGGGCGAGGGAGACCCAGTACTTC. Amino acid sequence: CASRGGGARETQYF.

The table lists this clone with a count of one. The CDR3 region is CASSLSATGGYYGYTF. CDR3 nucleotide sequence: TGTGCCAGCAGTTTATCCGCGACAGGGGGGTACTATGGCTACACCTTC. The chain combines TRBV27 with TRBJ1-2; 9 positions agree with TRBD1. The V gene's germline CDR1 is MNHEY and CDR2 SMNVEV (reference sequence). V was pared by 0 bases and J by 3 bases, with 5 bases of the junction left unmatched. The length of the CDR3 is 16 residues.

This chain connects TRBV27 to TRBJ1-3, with 7 bases that match TRBD1. The CDR3 consists of 14 residues. Germline loops: CDR1 MNHEY, CDR2 SMNVEV (reference sequence). The trim removed 8 bases at V and 3 bases at J, leaving 7 bases unmatched. Written as DNA, the CDR3 is TGTGCCAGCGGGGCAGGGGGTTATGGAAACACCATATATTTT. Residues: CASGAGGYGNTIYF.

The chain is built from TRBV25-1 and TRBJ1-2, with D tentatively TRBD1 (6 bases). V was clipped by 1 base and J by 1 base, with 10 bases between them. Germline V gives CDR1 MGHDK, CDR2 SYGVNS. The CDR3 length is 15 residues. This chain's CDR3 is CASSEWAGVNYGYTF. In DNA, the CDR3 is TGTGCCAGCAGTGAATGGGCAGGGGTTAACTATGGCTACACCTTC.

The rearrangement joins TRBV27 to TRBJ1-1, with a weak D call TRBD1 (5 bases). CDR3 length: 13 residues. With 0 bases removed from V and 7 bases from J, the gap between germline ends came to 9 bases. The germline V gene encodes CDR1 MNHEY and CDR2 SMNVEV (reference sequence). The CDR3: CASSLSAGFEAFF. The CDR3 coding sequence is TGTGCCAGCAGTTTATCGGCAGGGTTTGAAGCTTTCTTT.

The gene calls are TRBV7-2 and TRBJ2-3; 10 nucleotides align to TRBD1. CDR3 length equals 18 residues. V shed 1 base and J 1 base; nucleotides not matched to a gene: 8. Germline-derived CDR1 and CDR2 are SGHTA and FQGNSA. The DNA for the CDR3 is TGTGCCAGCAGCTTAGTACTCGGACAGGGGGAAGGCACAGATACGCAGTATTTT. As protein: CASSLVLGQGEGTDTQYF.

With regard to this clone: The junction differs from germline at one of its ends, possibly a read error. The V and J genes are TRBV7-7 and TRBJ2-2; the D call may be TRBD1 or TRBD2 (5 bases each). The CDR3 runs to 19 residues. Germline loops: CDR1 SSHAT, CDR2 FNYEAQ (reference sequence). In nucleotides, the CDR3 is TGTGCTAGCAGCTTACGCCCTTGGCCCGGGACGGACAACACCGGGGAGCTGTTTTTT. Encoded protein: CASSLRPWPGTDNTGELFF.

The genes are TRBV5-4 and TRBJ1-2; D is perhaps TRBD1 (5 bases). Germline V lookup: CDR1 SGHNT, CDR2 YYREEE (reference sequence). The CDR3 loop spans 14 amino acids. With 4 bases removed from V and 3 bases from J, the gap between germline ends came to 13 bases. CDR3 DNA sequence: TGTGCCAGCAGCCCGGGGGTGGGAGACTATGGCTACACCTTC. This codes for CASSPGVGDYGYTF.

V is TRBV19 and J is TRBJ2-7, with TRBD1 as a possible D gene (6 bases). Germline assignment: CDR1 LNHDA and CDR2 SQIVND (reference sequence). The CDR3 is 16 residues long. Trimming removed 6 bases from V and 0 bases from J, with 18 bases in between. The CDR3 sequence is CASRKERTVHSYEQYF. For the CDR3, the DNA is TGTGCCAGTAGAAAGGAGAGGACAGTCCACTCCTACGAGCAGTACTTC.

This chain connects TRBV5-6 to TRBJ2-3; tentatively, D is TRBD1 (6 bases). The V and J ends lost 4 bases and 0 bases respectively, with 12 bases between them. Germline CDR1 is SGHDT and CDR2 is YYEEEE. The CDR3 contains 15 residues. The CDR3 sequence is CASSPAQGSTDTQYF. CDR3 bases: TGTGCCAGCAGCCCTGCCCAGGGGAGCACAGATACGCAGTATTTT.

CDR3 residues: CATRTGGGNQPQHF. CDR3 DNA sequence: TGTGCCACCAGGACAGGGGGGGGGAATCAGCCCCAGCATTTT. The V gene is TRBV27, the J gene TRBJ1-5, with 10 bases matching TRBD1. CDR1 and CDR2 from the germline V gene are MNHEY and SMNVEV (reference sequence). The trim removed 10 bases at V and 4 bases at J, leaving 7 bases unmatched. This CDR3 is 14 amino acids long.

The V and J genes are TRBV13 and TRBJ2-7, with unresolved D. V was trimmed by 5 bases and J by 4 bases, leaving 9 bases between them. The germline CDR1 and CDR2 sequences are PRHDT and FYEKMQ (reference sequence). The CDR3 has 12 residues. CDR3 coding DNA: TGTGCCAGCAGCCACGATCGTTACGAGCAGTACTTC. Protein product: CASSHDRYEQYF.

The chain joins TRBV5-1 to TRBJ2-7, with 10 positions matching TRBD2. The CDR3 loop spans 19 amino acids. Trimming cost V 4 bases and J 2 bases; bases outside gene matches: 18. The V gene's germline CDR1 is SGHRS and CDR2 YFSETQ. CDR3 amino acids: CASSTGTAGGLAETYEQYF. CDR3 coding DNA: TGCGCCAGCAGCACGGGGACAGCTGGAGGACTAGCGGAAACCTACGAGCAGTACTTC.

The CDR3 region is CASSLGAYYEQYF. The CDR3 region has the DNA TGTGCCAGCAGCTTGGGGGCCTACTACGAGCAGTACTTC. This chain links TRBV5-6 with TRBJ2-7; D remains unclear. This CDR3 is 13 amino acids long. Germline values: CDR1 SGHDT, CDR2 YYEEEE. V lost 0 bases to trimming and J lost 3 bases, with 7 bases between them.

The chain combines TRBV2 with TRBJ1-5, with 7 bases that match TRBD1. V gave up 6 bases and J gave up 12 bases; unmatched junction bases: 5. Germline CDR1 is SNHLY and CDR2 is FYNNEI. CDR3 length equals 11 residues. Written as DNA, the CDR3 is TGTGCCAGCAGGCCGGACAGGCTCCAGCATTTT. Translating it yields CASRPDRLQHF.